The 7 T cell receptor beta chains presented below share a single source sample, sequenced in a study of read filtering for tumor transcriptome and immune sequencing. From roughly 400 ng of RNA, a library with molecular barcoded alpha/delta and beta/gamma adaptors was made. TCRdb passed the reads through MiXCR, listing each CDR3 protein once. This sample has roughly 68,000 distinct CDR3 sequences, with about 14% found just once. Sequences were obtained from a population of CD138-negative cells sorted from bone marrow. The receptors were gathered from a donor at least 40 years old with multiple myeloma.

In this sample, this clonotype turned up many times. The chain has TRBV7-9 and TRBJ2-1; 7 nucleotides line up with TRBD1. The germline CDR1 and CDR2 sequences are SEHNR and FQNEAQ (reference sequence). V dropped 5 bases and J dropped 7; count of bases not matched to a gene: 11. The CDR3 length is 15 residues. As DNA, the CDR3 is TGTGCCAGCAGCCCCGGTATGGGGACAGAGAATGAGCAGTTCTTC. It encodes CASSPGMGTENEQFF.

As concerns this clonotype: Since a much larger clone is just one base distant, this may be a read error. The chain couples TRBV25-1 to TRBJ2-1; 11 nucleotides match TRBD2. The CDR3 extends over 16 amino acids. CDR1 MGHDK and CDR2 SYGVNS come from the germline V gene. Trimming took 4 bases from V and 5 from J; bases not matched to a gene: 7. In DNA, the CDR3 is TGTGCCAGCAGTGGATTGGGACTAGCGGCCGACAATGAGCAGTTCTTC. This sequence encodes CASSGLGLAADNEQFF.

In its sample, this clonotype was seen many times. The rearrangement uses TRBV20-1 and TRBJ2-1; 10 nucleotides match TRBD2. CDR1 DFQATT and CDR2 SNEGSKA come from the germline V gene (reference sequence). The ends lost 4 bases at V and 8 bases at J; junction bases unmatched: 5. The CDR3 contains 13 residues. In DNA, the CDR3 is TGCAGTGCTATCCTAGCGGGAGTTTATGAGCAGTTCTTC. Protein sequence: CSAILAGVYEQFF.

This clonotype was detected ten times or more. The rearrangement uses TRBV4-3 and TRBJ2-1; D gene uncertain. CDR3 length: 17 residues. V lost 4 bases, J lost 7 bases, and 23 bases lay in between. The germline V gene has CDR1 LGHNA and CDR2 YSLEER. In nucleotides, the CDR3 is TGCGCCAGCAGCCCTCCAGAAGCCGTGGGATTTTCGAATGAGCAGTTCTTC. Protein: CASSPPEAVGFSNEQFF.

This clonotype came up many times. This chain links TRBV29-1 with TRBJ2-7; the D call may be TRBD1 or TRBD2 (6 bases each). The germline V gene has CDR1 SQVTM and CDR2 ANQGSEA. Trimming took off 7 bases at V and 3 bases at J, with 22 bases between the two ends. This CDR3 spans 15 amino acids. The CDR3 reads CSAGVISGPYYEQYF. DNA for the CDR3: TGCAGCGCAGGGGTAATAAGCGGGCCATACTACGAGCAGTACTTC.

This clonotype was recorded at least ten times. The V and J genes are TRBV2 and TRBJ2-3, with 13 nucleotides matching TRBD2. The CDR3 has 14 amino acids. Germline trimming cut 8 bases from V and 4 bases from J; bases unmatched to any gene: 3. Per germline, CDR1 SNHLY and CDR2 FYNNEI. CDR3 protein: CASQGTSGADTQYF. In DNA, the CDR3 is TGTGCCAGCCAGGGGACTAGCGGGGCAGATACGCAGTATTTT.

Worth noting for this clonotype: A much larger clone differs from this one at a single base, so this may be a read error. The conserved final phenylalanine or tryptophan is absent from the CDR3, which likely points to a read error. It is unclear where the CDR3 begins or ends on the DNA, so no DNA is shown, and the CDR3 is as TCRdb lists it. The CDR3 here is CASSLVVPEHFS. The rearrangement links TRBV11-2 to TRBJ2-1; TRBD1, the table's D call, was not compared with the DNA. The CDR3 is 12 residues long, ends included. Germline V gives CDR1 SGHAT, CDR2 FQNNGV.